One sample yielded the 11 T cell receptor beta chains listed below, sequenced in a study of blood T cell repertoires in COVID-19 (dated by TCRdb to between 2020 and 2021). Library method: the immunoSEQ multiplex PCR assay. TCRdb holds this immuneACCESS table with in-frame rearrangements only. Some clones are missing; in checked studies, unresolved V genes explain under half, and the rest has no known cause. The sample table shows 80,000 to 90,000 clones, and more than 65% are seen once. Roughly 12% of the sample belongs to the ten largest clones. Sequenced: peripheral blood. All receptors derive from a man aged 70 or older with acute or convalescent COVID-19.

V is TRBV9 and J is TRBJ2-1, with D possibly TRBD2 on 7 matching bases. Trimming took 3 bases from V and 2 from J, leaving 15 bases between them. Germline values: CDR1 SGDLS, CDR2 YYNGEE. The CDR3 extends over 16 amino acids. The DNA of the CDR3 is TGTGCCAGCAGCGCCCAAGGGGGGGCGGCCTACAATGAGCAGTTCTTC. Residues: CASSAQGGAAYNEQFF.

The V call is TRBV28, the J call TRBJ2-2; 7 bases agree with TRBD2. The CDR3 spans 15 residues. CDR1 is MDHEN, CDR2 SYDVKM, per germline. Trimming cost V 6 bases and J 3 bases; bases outside gene matches: 7. CDR3 in amino acids: CASSPAAGDTGELFF. DNA for the CDR3: TGTGCCAGCAGCCCGGCTGCGGGGGACACCGGGGAGCTGTTTTTT.

The gene calls are TRBV5-5 and TRBJ1-2; D gene ambiguous. The CDR3 is 13 residues long. Trimming cost V 1 base and J 6 bases, with 10 bases left between them. CDR1 is SGHKS and CDR2 is YYEKEE in the germline V gene (reference sequence). CDR3 coding DNA: TGTGCCAGCAGCTTGTCCGGGGTCAATGGCTACACCTTC. Translating gives CASSLSGVNGYTF.

V usage is TRBV19 and J usage is TRBJ1-4; D is unresolved. V lost 6 bases, J lost 0 bases, and 8 bases lay in between. The CDR3 loop spans 14 amino acids. Germline CDR1 reads LNHDA; CDR2 reads SQIVND (reference sequence). CDR3 nucleotide sequence: TGTGCCAGTAGAACAGCCGCAACTAATGAAAAACTGTTTTTT. Translated, it gives CASRTAATNEKLFF.

This chain uses TRBV27 with TRBJ2-7; D ambiguous. The germline V gene has CDR1 MNHEY and CDR2 SMNVEV (reference sequence). The CDR3 loop spans 11 amino acids. Between the trimmed V and J ends, which lost 1 base and 7 bases, there was a span of 5 bases. The CDR3 DNA follows: TGTGCCAGCAGTTTATTGAGGGAGCAGTACTTC. Protein: CASSLLREQYF.

The chain has TRBV28 and TRBJ1-4; no clear D. Germline V CDR1 and CDR2: MDHEN, SYDVKM. Trimming shortened V by 2 bases and J by 2 bases, and 3 bases separated the two germline ends. The CDR3 consists of 13 residues. As DNA, the CDR3 is TGTGCCAGCAGTTTAGGCACTAATGAAAAACTGTTTTTT. It translates to CASSLGTNEKLFF.

This rearrangement joins TRBV27 to TRBJ2-2; 8 bases fit TRBD1. Germline V CDR1 and CDR2: MNHEY, SMNVEV (reference sequence). The CDR3 covers 14 residues. V lost 6 bases and J lost 4; bases outside the gene matches: 4. The CDR3 nucleotides read TGTGCCAGCAGGAGACAGGGGAGCACCGGGGAGCTGTTTTTT. Translated, it gives CASRRQGSTGELFF.

This clone has just one count. J is TRBJ1-6 and V is TRBV5-1; 7 bases are a match to TRBD1. J was trimmed by 14 bases and V by 0 bases; bases with no gene match: 11. Germline values: CDR1 SGHRS, CDR2 YFSETQ. The CDR3 spans 15 residues. CDR3 protein: CASSLAGQRDRTLHF. The CDR3 nucleotides read TGCGCCAGCAGCTTGGCGGGACAGAGGGATAGAACCCTCCACTTT.

This chain uses TRBV24-1 with TRBJ1-2; D is unresolved. Germline loops: CDR1 KGHDR, CDR2 SFDVKD. This CDR3 comprises 13 residues. The V and J ends lost 4 bases and 2 bases respectively, with 7 bases between them. In DNA, the CDR3 is TGTGCCACCAGTGAACACGGGAACTATGGCTACACCTTC. Translation: CATSEHGNYGYTF.

This chain joins TRBV11-2 and TRBJ1-4, with unresolved D. Germline V lookup: CDR1 SGHAT, CDR2 FQNNGV. Trimming removed 1 base from V and 8 bases from J, with 17 bases in between. The CDR3 spans 16 residues. The DNA of the CDR3 is TGTGCCAGCAGCTTAGTGTTCGGAGAATCTACCGAAAAACTGTTTTTT. This codes for CASSLVFGESTEKLFF.

The rearrangement uses TRBV3-1 (or the pseudogene TRBV3-2) and TRBJ2-7; D might be TRBD2 (7 bases). This CDR3 is built from 15 residues. CDR1 is LGHDT and CDR2 is YNNKEL in the germline V gene (reference sequence). Deletions cut 4 bases from V and 0 bases from J, with 13 bases between. CDR3 coding DNA: TGTGCCAGCAGCCGGGGAGGGGGTTTCTCCTACGAGCAGTACTTC. Residues: CASSRGGGFSYEQYF.